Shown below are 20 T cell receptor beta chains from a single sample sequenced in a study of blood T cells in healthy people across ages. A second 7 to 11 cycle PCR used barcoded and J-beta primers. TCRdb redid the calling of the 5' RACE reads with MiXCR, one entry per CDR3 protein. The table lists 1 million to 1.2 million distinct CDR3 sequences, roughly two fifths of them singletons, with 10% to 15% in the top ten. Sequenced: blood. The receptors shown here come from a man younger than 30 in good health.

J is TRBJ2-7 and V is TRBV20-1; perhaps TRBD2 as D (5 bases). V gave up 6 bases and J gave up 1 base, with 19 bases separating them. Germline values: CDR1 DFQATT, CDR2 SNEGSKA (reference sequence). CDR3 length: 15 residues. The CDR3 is CSAPWASPASYEQYF. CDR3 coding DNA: TGCAGTGCCCCGTGGGCTAGCCCCGCATCCTACGAGCAGTACTTC.

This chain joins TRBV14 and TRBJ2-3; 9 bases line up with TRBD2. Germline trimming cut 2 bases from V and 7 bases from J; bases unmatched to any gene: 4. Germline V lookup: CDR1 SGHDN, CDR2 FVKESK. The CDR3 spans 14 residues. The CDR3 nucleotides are TGTGCCAGCAGCCAACTAGCGGGGTCAAATACGCAGTATTTT. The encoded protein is CASSQLAGSNTQYF.

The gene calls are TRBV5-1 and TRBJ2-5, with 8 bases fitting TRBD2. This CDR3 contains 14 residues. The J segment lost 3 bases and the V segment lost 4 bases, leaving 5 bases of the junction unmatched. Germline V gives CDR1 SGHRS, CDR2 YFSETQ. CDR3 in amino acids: CASSRSGNEETQYF. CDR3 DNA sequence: TGCGCCAGCAGCCGTAGCGGGAATGAAGAGACCCAGTACTTC. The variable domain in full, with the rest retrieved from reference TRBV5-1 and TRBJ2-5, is KAGVTQTPRYLIKTRGQQVTLSCSPISGHRSVSWYQQTPGQGLQFLFEYFSETQRNKGNFPGRFSGRQFSNSRSEMNVSTLELGDSALYLCASSRSGNEETQYFGPGTRLLVL.

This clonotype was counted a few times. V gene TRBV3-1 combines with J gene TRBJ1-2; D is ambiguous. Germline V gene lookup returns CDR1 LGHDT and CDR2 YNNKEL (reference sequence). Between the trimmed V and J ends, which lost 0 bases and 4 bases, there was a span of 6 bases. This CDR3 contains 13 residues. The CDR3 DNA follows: TGTGCCAGCAGCCAAGAGGGCAGCTATGGCTACACCTTC. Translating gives CASSQEGSYGYTF. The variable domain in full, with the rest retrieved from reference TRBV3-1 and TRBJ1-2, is DTAVSQTPKYLVTQMGNDKSIKCEQNLGHDTMYWYKQDSKKFLKIMFSYNNKELIINETVPNRFSPKSPDKAHLNLHINSLELGDSAVYFCASSQEGSYGYTFGSGTRLTVV.

CDR3 bases: TGCAGTGCTTACTCGGGGACAGCCGCCTACGAGCAGTACTTC. Its protein product is CSAYSGTAAYEQYF. V gene TRBV20-1 combines with J gene TRBJ2-7; 7 nucleotides agree with TRBD1. Germline CDR1 DFQATT, CDR2 SNEGSKA (reference sequence). V was clipped by 5 bases and J by 2 bases; unmatched bases: 9. The CDR3 is made up of 14 amino acids.

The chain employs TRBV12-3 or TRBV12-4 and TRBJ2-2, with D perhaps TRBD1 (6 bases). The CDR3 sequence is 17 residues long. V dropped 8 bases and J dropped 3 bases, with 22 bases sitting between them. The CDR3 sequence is CASLGTYPTPYTGELFF. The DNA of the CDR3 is TGTGCCAGCCTGGGGACATACCCGACACCCTACACCGGGGAGCTGTTTTTT.

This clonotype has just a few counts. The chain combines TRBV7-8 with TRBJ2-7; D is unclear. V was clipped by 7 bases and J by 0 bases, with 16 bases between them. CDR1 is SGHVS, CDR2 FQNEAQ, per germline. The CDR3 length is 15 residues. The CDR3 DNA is TGTGCCAGCATCAAAACCCCTCTTACCTCCTACGAGCAGTACTTC. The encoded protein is CASIKTPLTSYEQYF.

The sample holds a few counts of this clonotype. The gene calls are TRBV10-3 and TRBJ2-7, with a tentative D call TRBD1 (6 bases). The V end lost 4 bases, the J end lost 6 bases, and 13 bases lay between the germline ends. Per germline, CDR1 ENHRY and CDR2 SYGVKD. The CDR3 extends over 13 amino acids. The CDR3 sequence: CAISGEQGREQYF. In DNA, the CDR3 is TGTGCCATCAGTGGGGAACAGGGACGCGAGCAGTACTTC.

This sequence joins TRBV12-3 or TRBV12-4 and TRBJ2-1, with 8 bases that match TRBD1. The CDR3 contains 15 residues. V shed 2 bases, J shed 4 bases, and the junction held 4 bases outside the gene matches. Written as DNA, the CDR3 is TGTGCCAGCAGTTTAAGGACAGGGACTTACAATGAGCAGTTCTTC. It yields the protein CASSLRTGTYNEQFF.

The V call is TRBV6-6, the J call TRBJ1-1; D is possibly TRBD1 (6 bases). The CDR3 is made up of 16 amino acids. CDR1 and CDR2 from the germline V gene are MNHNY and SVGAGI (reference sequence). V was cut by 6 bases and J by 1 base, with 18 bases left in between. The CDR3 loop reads CASSQQYGGSNTEAFF. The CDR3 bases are TGTGCCAGCAGCCAACAATATGGGGGCTCGAACACTGAAGCTTTCTTT.

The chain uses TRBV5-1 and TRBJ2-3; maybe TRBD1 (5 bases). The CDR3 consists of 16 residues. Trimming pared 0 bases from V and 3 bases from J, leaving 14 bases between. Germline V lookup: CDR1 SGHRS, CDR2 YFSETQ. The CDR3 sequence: CASSLERGIGTDTQYF. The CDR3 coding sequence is TGCGCCAGCAGCTTGGAAAGGGGAATAGGTACAGATACGCAGTATTTT. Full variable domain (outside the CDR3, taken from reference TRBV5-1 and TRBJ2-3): KAGVTQTPRYLIKTRGQQVTLSCSPISGHRSVSWYQQTPGQGLQFLFEYFSETQRNKGNFPGRFSGRQFSNSRSEMNVSTLELGDSALYLCASSLERGIGTDTQYFGPGTRLTVL.

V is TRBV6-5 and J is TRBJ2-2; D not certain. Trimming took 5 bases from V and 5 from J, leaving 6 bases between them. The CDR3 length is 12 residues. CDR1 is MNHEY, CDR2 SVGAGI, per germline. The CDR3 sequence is CASSSWTGELFF. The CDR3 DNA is TGTGCCAGCAGTAGTTGGACCGGGGAGCTGTTTTTT.

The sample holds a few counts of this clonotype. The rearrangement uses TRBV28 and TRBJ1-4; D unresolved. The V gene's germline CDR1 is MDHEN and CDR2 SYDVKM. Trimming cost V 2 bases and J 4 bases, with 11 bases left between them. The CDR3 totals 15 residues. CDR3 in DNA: TGTGCCAGCAGTTTAGCGGGGAAGCGTAATGAAAAACTGTTTTTT. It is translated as CASSLAGKRNEKLFF. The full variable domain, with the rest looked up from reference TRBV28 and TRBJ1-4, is DVKVTQSSRYLVKRTGEKVFLECVQDMDHENMFWYRQDPGLGLRLIYFSYDVKMKEKGDIPEGYSVSREKKERFSLILESASTNQTSMYLCASSLAGKRNEKLFFGSGTQLSVL.

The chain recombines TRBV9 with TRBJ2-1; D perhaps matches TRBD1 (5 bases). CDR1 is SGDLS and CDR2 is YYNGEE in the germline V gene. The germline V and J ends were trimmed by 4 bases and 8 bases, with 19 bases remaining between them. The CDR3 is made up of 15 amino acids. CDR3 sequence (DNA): TGTGCCAGCAGCCCCGAGGCAGGGAAGGTAGATGAGCAGTTCTTC. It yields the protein CASSPEAGKVDEQFF.

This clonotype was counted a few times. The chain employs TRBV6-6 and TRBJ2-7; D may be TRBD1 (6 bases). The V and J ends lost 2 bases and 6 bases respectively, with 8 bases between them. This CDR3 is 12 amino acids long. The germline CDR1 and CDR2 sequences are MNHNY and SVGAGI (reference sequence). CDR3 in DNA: TGTGCCAGCAGTTACGGGACATCCGAGCAGTACTTC. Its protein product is CASSYGTSEQYF.

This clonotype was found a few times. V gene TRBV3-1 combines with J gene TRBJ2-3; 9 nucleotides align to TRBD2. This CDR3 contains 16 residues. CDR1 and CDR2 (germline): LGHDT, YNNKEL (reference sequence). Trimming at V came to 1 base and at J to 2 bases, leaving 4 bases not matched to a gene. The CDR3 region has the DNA TGTGCCAGCAGCCAAGCAGCGGGGGGAGACACAGATACGCAGTATTTT. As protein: CASSQAAGGDTDTQYF.

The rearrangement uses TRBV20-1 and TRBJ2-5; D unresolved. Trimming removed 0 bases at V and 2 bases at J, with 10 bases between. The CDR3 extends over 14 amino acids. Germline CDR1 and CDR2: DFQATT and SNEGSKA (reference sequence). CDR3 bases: TGCAGTGCTAGAGATGCCGTTATTCAAGAGACCCAGTACTTC. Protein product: CSARDAVIQETQYF.

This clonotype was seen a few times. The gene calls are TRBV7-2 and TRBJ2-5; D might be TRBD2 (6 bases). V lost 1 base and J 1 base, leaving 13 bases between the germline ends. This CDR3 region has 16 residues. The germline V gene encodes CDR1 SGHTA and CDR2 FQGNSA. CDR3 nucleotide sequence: TGTGCCAGCAGCTTAGGTGCTGGTAGCGGCCAAGAGACCCAGTACTTC. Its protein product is CASSLGAGSGQETQYF.

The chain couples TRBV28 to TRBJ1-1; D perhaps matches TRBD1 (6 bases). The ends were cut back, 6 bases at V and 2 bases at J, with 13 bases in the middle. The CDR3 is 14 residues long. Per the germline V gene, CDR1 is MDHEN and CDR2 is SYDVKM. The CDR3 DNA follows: TGTGCCAGCAGACTACGGGGGGCAAACACTGAAGCTTTCTTT. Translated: CASRLRGANTEAFF.

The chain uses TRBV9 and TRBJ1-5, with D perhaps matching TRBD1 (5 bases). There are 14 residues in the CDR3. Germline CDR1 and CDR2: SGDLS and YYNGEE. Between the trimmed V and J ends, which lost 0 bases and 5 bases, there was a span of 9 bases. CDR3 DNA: TGTGCCAGCAGCGTAGGGGACGGCTATCAGCCCCAGCATTTT. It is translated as CASSVGDGYQPQHF.